The TCR beta chain under discussion was sequenced for a study of blood T cells in healthy people across ages. Broader study findings: Using unsorted PBMCs precluded a conclusive naive versus antigen-experienced comparison. Age advanced and TCR beta diversity per million T cells fell, roughly linearly. Possibly, changes in expanded clonotypes were confounded because donor CMV status was unknown.

Each sample gave at least 6.5 million isolated PBMCs. This clonotype was found many times. The antigen remains unidentified. Germline V CDR1 and CDR2: DFQATT, SNEGSKA (reference sequence). The CDR3 runs 14 residues. V was cut by 5 bases and J by 5 bases, with 19 bases left in between. The second PCR ran 7 to 11 cycles with a sample-barcoded 5' primer and J-beta primers. TCRdb called the 5' RACE reads again in MiXCR, with one record for every CDR3 protein. The table records about 1.6 million distinct CDR3 sequences, about 35% of them present only once. The TCR was taken from a woman between 25 and 40 years old in good health. The chain is built from TRBV20-1 and TRBJ2-7, with D possibly being TRBD1 (6 bases). The sequencing sample was made of blood. The CDR3 nucleotides read TGCAGTGCTTCCCGACAGGCCATCTTGAACGAGCAGTACTTC. Encoded protein: CSASRQAILNEQYF.